The rows below give T cell receptor beta chains drawn from one sample of a study of T-cell reconstitution after alpha-beta-depleted transplantation in children. TCRdb re-analysed the PCR reads in MiXCR, keeping a single row per CDR3 protein. This sample yields nearly 550,000 distinct CDR3 sequences, of which roughly 18% are seen a single time; about 3.1% belongs to the top ten. Sequences were derived from PBMCs from the stem cell graft donor, sampled from the stem cell graft. These receptors originate from a human donor who donated a stem cell graft to a child with acute lymphoblastic leukemia. CDR3s include the opening cysteine and the closing phenylalanine or tryptophan. D genes are given only for firm matches. Clone size is given for some rows only: seen once, a few or many times, or a class if the clone is expanded.

CDR3nt	CDR3aa	abundance	d_gene	v_gene	j_gene
TGTGCCAGCAGCTTAAAAGAAGGCGGGGTATATAAAAACATTCAGTACTTC	CASSLKEGGVYKNIQYF	few	-	TRBV7-3	TRBJ2-4
TGTGCCAGCAGCTTAGGAGACAGAACCTGCGAGCAGTACTTC	CASSLGDRTCEQYF	-	-	TRBV11-2	TRBJ2-7
TGTGCCAGCAGGCCTCTGGGACTAGCGGGAGTAGTGGGCTCCTACAATGAGCAGTTCTTC	CASRPLGLAGVVGSYNEQFF	few	TRBD2	TRBV13	TRBJ2-1
TGTGCCAGCAGCCCCGGGACCGACAATGAGCAGTTCTTC	CASSPGTDNEQFF	few	-	TRBV5-6	TRBJ2-1
TGCAGTGCTAGAATGGGAGGGTATGGCTACACCTTC	CSARMGGYGYTF	-	-	TRBV20-1	TRBJ1-2
TGTGCCAGCAGTGAAGCTTTAGCGGGAGGACCCACAGATACGCAGTATTTT	CASSEALAGGPTDTQYF	few	TRBD2	TRBV6-1	TRBJ2-3
TGTGCCAGCAGCTCCTATTACCTAGCGGGAGCCTACGAGCAGTACTTC	CASSSYYLAGAYEQYF	few	TRBD2	TRBV7-2	TRBJ2-7
TGCGCCAGCAGCCAAGATGTCAGGACTAGCGGGGGCGAGCAGTACTTC	CASSQDVRTSGGEQYF	few	TRBD2	TRBV4-1	TRBJ2-7
TGTGCCACCAGCCTGGACAGGGGCCGCAATCAGCCCCAGCATTTT	CATSLDRGRNQPQHF	few	TRBD1	TRBV15	TRBJ1-5
TGTGCCAGCAGCCTTTCCCCTGAAGCGGGGGCTGGAAACACCATATATTTT	CASSLSPEAGAGNTIYF	few	-	TRBV9	TRBJ1-3
TGCAGTGCTAAGGGGTGGCAGGGGGCTGGTGAGCAGTACTTC	CSAKGWQGAGEQYF	few	TRBD1	TRBV20-1	TRBJ2-7
TGCAGCTTTGCGAGGGTCGTAGATGGCTACACCTTC	CSFARVVDGYTF	few	-	TRBV29-1	TRBJ1-2
TGTGCCAGCAGCCGAGGACAGGTAACCTACGAGCAGTACTTC	CASSRGQVTYEQYF	few	TRBD1	TRBV3-1	TRBJ2-7
TGCAGCGTTGATTCGGGAGACAGGGAGGTTGTCTATGGCTACACCTTC	CSVDSGDREVVYGYTF	-	TRBD1	TRBV29-1	TRBJ1-2
TGTGCCAGCTCCCAAGACAGGGGGCGGTACGAGCAGTACTTC	CASSQDRGRYEQYF	few	TRBD1	TRBV6-1	TRBJ2-7
TGTGCCAGCAGCCCCGGGACTAGACTCGATTTC	CASSPGTRLDF	few	TRBD2	TRBV12-3/TRBV12-4	TRBJ2-1
TGTGCCAGCAGCCAAGATGTCACGAACTATGGCTACACCTTC	CASSQDVTNYGYTF	few	-	TRBV3-1	TRBJ1-2
TGTGCCAGCAGCGTAGCCCCCGTACTTACCCTCTACAATGAGCAGTTCTTC	CASSVAPVLTLYNEQFF	few	-	TRBV9	TRBJ2-1
TGTGCCAGCAGTGATAAGGCGGCTGGGAATGGAGCCCAGCATTTT	CASSDKAAGNGAQHF	-	-	TRBV25-1	TRBJ1-5
TGTGCCAGCAGTGACGGGTCCTACAATGAGCAGTTCTTC	CASSDGSYNEQFF	-	-	TRBV6-4	TRBJ2-1
TGTGCCAGCAGTGTGATAGCGGGAGGGCCTAATGAGCAGTTCTTC	CASSVIAGGPNEQFF	-	TRBD2	TRBV9	TRBJ2-1
TGCGCCAGCAGCTTGTTAAGTTCCTCCTACGAGCAGTACTTC	CASSLLSSSYEQYF	few	-	TRBV5-1	TRBJ2-7
TGCAGTGCTAATATCGGACCCAAAATCTCCTACGAGCAGTACTTC	CSANIGPKISYEQYF	-	-	TRBV20-1	TRBJ2-7
TGTGCCAGCAGTCGGGCCAGAAACACAGATACGCAGTATTTT	CASSRARNTDTQYF	-	-	TRBV12-3/TRBV12-4	TRBJ2-3
TGTGCCAGCAGCTTAGCCCAAGGGCAGGTCGGCGAGCAGTACTTC	CASSLAQGQVGEQYF	-	-	TRBV7-9	TRBJ2-7
TGTGCCATCAGTGACGTGGACTTGGGGAACGCGTACGAGCAGTACTTC	CAISDVDLGNAYEQYF	-	-	TRBV10-3	TRBJ2-7
TGTGCCAGCAGCGTAGGCCAGGGACCTTCTAACGAGCAGTACTTC	CASSVGQGPSNEQYF	-	-	TRBV9	TRBJ2-7
TGTGCCAGCAGGGACCTGGACAGTCACACTGAAGCTTTCTTT	CASRDLDSHTEAFF	many	-	TRBV12-3/TRBV12-4	TRBJ1-1
TGCAGCGTGGACCGGGGGGGTAAGCAGTACTTC	CSVDRGGKQYF	few	TRBD2	TRBV29-1	TRBJ2-7
TGTGCCAGCAGCGCCAGCGGGAGAAGCTACAATGAGCAGTTCTTC	CASSASGRSYNEQFF	-	TRBD2	TRBV7-8	TRBJ2-1
TGCGCCAGCAGCGCATGGACAGGGGTTGATCAGCCCCAGCATTTT	CASSAWTGVDQPQHF	-	TRBD1	TRBV5-1	TRBJ1-5
TGCAGTGCTAGAGACCTGCTGGTGGCCAATGAGCAGTTCTTC	CSARDLLVANEQFF	-	-	TRBV20-1	TRBJ2-1
TGCGCCAGCAGCTTGGAACCCATCTCTGGAAACACCATATATTTT	CASSLEPISGNTIYF	-	-	TRBV5-1	TRBJ1-3
TGTGCCAGCAGTTACGGACTAGCGCGCACCTACAATGAGCAGTTCTTC	CASSYGLARTYNEQFF	-	TRBD2	TRBV6-5	TRBJ2-1
TGCGCCAGCAGCTTCGGGGGCTCCTACAATGAGCAGTTCTTC	CASSFGGSYNEQFF	many	-	TRBV12-3/TRBV12-4	TRBJ2-1
TGCGCCAGCAGCTCTGACCCCCGGCGGGAGACCCAGTACTTC	CASSSDPRRETQYF	-	-	TRBV5-1	TRBJ2-5